This T cell receptor beta chain was identified during a study of blood T cell repertoires in COVID-19. Study-wide context: Recovered status in Cohort 3 required two negative PCRs, clearance, or symptom resolution. There were acute and convalescent COVID-19 samples, and they came from the United States, Italy and Spain. PBMCs, B-cell-depleted T cells, or T cells provided the cDNA or gDNA that made up the material.

CDR1 is LGHDT and CDR2 is YNNKEL in the germline V gene (reference sequence). With 4 bases clipped from V and 8 bases from J, the junction kept 8 bases outside the gene matches. This CDR3 has 14 residues. Authors' data handling: By means of reference gene primer amplification, nucleated cell counts were estimated. Here immunoSEQ multiplex PCR was the method, and the copy in TCRdb shows in-frame clones only, minus some. The DNA was the basis for D and trimming; V, J and clone size are from that table. The sample holds around 360,000 clones, around 87% seen once. This chain uses TRBV3-1 (or the pseudogene TRBV3-2) with TRBJ2-1, with TRBD2 matching 7 bases. The specimen was PBMCs or T cells enriched from blood (not recorded which). This clonotype was sampled from a man aged 40-50 years in a cohort exposed to, infected with or recovered from COVID-19 (not recorded which). In DNA, the CDR3 is TGTGCCAGCAGCCGCCCGACTAGCCGGGATGAGCAGTTCTTC. Translation: CASSRPTSRDEQFF.